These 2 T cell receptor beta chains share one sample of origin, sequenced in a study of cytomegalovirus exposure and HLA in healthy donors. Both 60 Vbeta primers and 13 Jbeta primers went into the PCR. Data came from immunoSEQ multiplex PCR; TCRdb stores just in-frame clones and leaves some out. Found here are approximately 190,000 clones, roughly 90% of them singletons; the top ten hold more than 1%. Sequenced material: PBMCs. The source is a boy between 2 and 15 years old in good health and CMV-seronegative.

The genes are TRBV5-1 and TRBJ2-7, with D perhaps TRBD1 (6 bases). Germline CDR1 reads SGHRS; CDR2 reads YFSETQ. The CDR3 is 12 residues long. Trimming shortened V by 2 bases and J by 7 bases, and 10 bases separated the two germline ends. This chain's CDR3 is CASSFDRFEQYF. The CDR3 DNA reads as TGCGCCAGCAGCTTCGACAGGTTTGAGCAGTACTTC.

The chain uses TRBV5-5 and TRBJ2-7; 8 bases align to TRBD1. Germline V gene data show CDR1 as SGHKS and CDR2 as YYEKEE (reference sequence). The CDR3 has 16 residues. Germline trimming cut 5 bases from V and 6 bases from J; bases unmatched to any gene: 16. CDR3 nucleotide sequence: TGTGCCAGCAGTCGCCTTATGGGACAGGAGGGGAGCGAGCAGTACTTC. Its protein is CASSRLMGQEGSEQYF.